Below, 20 T cell receptor beta chains from the same sample are listed, as sequenced in a study of T cells in Graves' hyperthyroidism and ophthalmopathy (dated by TCRdb to about 2019). Preparation of the library involved multiplex PCR. The instrument was an Illumina HiSeq 2000. The TCR beta CDR3 regions were amplified from the RNA transcripts. The first round of RT-PCR for the TCR CDR3 was performed with the HTBI primer set and the Qiagen OneStep RT-PCR kit. TCRdb's own reprocessing of the public reads used fastp at Q25 and MiXCR and kept productive beta chains. Each entry merges the rows of one CDR3 protein and shows their most common DNA and genes. Across this sample there are some 350,000 distinct CDR3 sequences, with approximately 19% seen only once. The biggest ten clones account for around 3.6% of the sample. Sequences were obtained from blood. The receptor set was obtained from a woman between 18 and 29 years old with Graves' hyperthyroidism.

This clonotype has ten or more counts. The V gene is TRBV13, the J gene TRBJ2-7; D is unclear. Germline V CDR1 and CDR2: PRHDT, FYEKMQ (reference sequence). Trimming removed 4 bases from V and 5 bases from J, with 21 bases in between. This CDR3 has 16 residues. The CDR3 spells CASSSKWVGSTHEQYF. The DNA of the CDR3 is TGTGCCAGCAGCTCAAAATGGGTCGGATCTACCCACGAGCAGTACTTC.

This clonotype occurred many times. The chain uses TRBV7-2 and TRBJ2-5; the D gene is possibly TRBD1 (5 bases). Per the germline V gene, CDR1 is SGHTA and CDR2 is FQGNSA. This CDR3 spans 13 amino acids. V was pared by 5 bases and J by 2 bases, with 9 bases between. This CDR3 is CASSINRQETQYF. The CDR3 DNA is TGTGCCAGCAGCATAAACAGGCAAGAGACCCAGTACTTC. Combining the CDR3 with reference TRBV7-2 and TRBJ2-5 gives the whole variable domain GAGVSQSPSNKVTEKGKDVELRCDPISGHTALYWYRQSLGQGLEFLIYFQGNSAPDKSGLPSDRFSAERTGGSVSTLTIQRTQQEDSAVYLCASSINRQETQYFGPGTRLLVL.

This clonotype was found many times. The DNA of the CDR3 is TGTGCCAGCAGTTTTGGACGCCGGGAGACCCAGTACTTC. Its translation: CASSFGRRETQYF. The chain links TRBV12-3 or TRBV12-4 to TRBJ2-5; D not resolved. Trimming removed 3 bases at V and 5 bases at J, with 10 bases between. CDR3 length: 13 amino acids.

This clonotype was seen only a few times. The chain employs TRBV7-3 and TRBJ2-3; TRBD2 matches 7 bases. J gave up 0 bases and V 4 bases, and 10 bases lay outside the gene matches. The germline V gene encodes CDR1 SGHTA and CDR2 FQGTGA. The CDR3 sequence is 17 residues long. Here the CDR3 reads CASSSSLARGSTDTQYF. The CDR3 nucleotides are TGTGCCAGCAGCTCGTCTTTGGCGCGGGGGAGCACAGATACGCAGTATTTT.

V gene TRBV6-1 combines with J gene TRBJ2-7; TRBD1 matches 8 bases. V lost 0 bases, J lost 3 bases, and 7 bases stayed unmatched. CDR3 length: 16 amino acids. Germline V CDR1 and CDR2: MNHNS, SASEGT. CDR3: CASSEAAGQGVYEQYF. The CDR3 DNA is TGTGCCAGCAGTGAAGCGGCAGGACAGGGAGTCTACGAGCAGTACTTC.

V usage is TRBV6-1 and J usage is TRBJ1-5, with D unclear. The CDR3 has 13 residues. V was clipped by 4 bases and J by 5 bases, with 9 bases between them. Germline V gene lookup returns CDR1 MNHNS and CDR2 SASEGT. The chain's CDR3 is CASSGLGDQPQHF. CDR3 bases: TGTGCCAGCAGTGGGCTTGGGGATCAGCCCCAGCATTTT.

This clonotype was seen ten or more times. This chain uses TRBV12-3 or TRBV12-4 with TRBJ1-1; D not certain. The CDR3 contains 14 residues. V lost 3 bases and J 0 bases, leaving 8 bases between the germline ends. CDR3 region: CASSFDIMNTEAFF. As DNA, the CDR3 is TGTGCCAGCAGTTTTGACATCATGAACACTGAAGCTTTCTTT.

A remark on this clonotype: A much larger clone sits a single nucleotide away, making a read error possible. No conserved phenylalanine or tryptophan is present at the end of the CDR3, so a read error is the likely explanation. The J gene is TRBJ2-7, the V gene TRBV28; 8 bases align to TRBD2. The germline V gene has CDR1 MDHEN and CDR2 SYDVKM. CDR3 length: 14 residues. The trim removed 5 bases at V and 2 bases at J, leaving 5 bases unmatched. The CDR3 region is CASSPIGRAYEQYY. The CDR3, as DNA: TGTGCCAGCAGTCCTATCGGGAGGGCCTACGAGCAGTACTAC.

This clonotype has at least ten counts. The CDR3 here is CASSEEAGTVTGTEAFF. For the CDR3, the DNA is TGTGCCAGCAGTGAAGAGGCTGGGACAGTGACGGGCACTGAAGCTTTCTTT. The chain uses TRBV6-1 and TRBJ1-1; 7 bases align to TRBD1. The ends lost 1 base at V and 4 bases at J; junction bases unmatched: 12. This CDR3 region has 17 residues. Per germline, CDR1 MNHNS and CDR2 SASEGT.

This clonotype was recorded a few times. The J gene is TRBJ2-7, the V gene TRBV30; 7 bases fit TRBD2. This CDR3 region has 14 residues. The V segment lost 0 bases and the J segment 3 bases; nucleotides outside the gene matches: 5. Germline V gene lookup returns CDR1 GTSNPN and CDR2 SVGIG (reference sequence). This CDR3 is CAWSVRTSFYEQYF. CDR3 coding DNA: TGTGCCTGGAGTGTCCGGACTAGTTTCTACGAGCAGTACTTC. The entire variable domain, with the rest obtained from reference TRBV30 and TRBJ2-7, is as follows: SQTIHQWPATLVQPVGSPLSLECTVEGTSNPNLYWYRQAAGRGLQLLFYSVGIGQISSEVPQNLSASRPQDRQFILSSKKLLLSDSGFYLCAWSVRTSFYEQYFGPGTRLTVT.

This clonotype turned up a few times. V and J are TRBV12-3 or TRBV12-4 and TRBJ1-2; no reliable D call. The V gene lost 7 bases and the J gene lost 10 bases, with 16 bases spanning the gap. There are 12 residues in the CDR3. CDR3 sequence reads: CASTYSGLTYTF. As DNA, the CDR3 is TGTGCCAGCACCTACAGCGGGCTAACCTACACCTTC.

About this clonotype itself: Being one base from a much bigger clone, this may be a read error. The rearrangement links TRBV10-3 to TRBJ1-1, with D possibly TRBD1 on 6 matching bases. The CDR3 spans 14 residues. Germline V gene data show CDR1 as ENHRY and CDR2 as SYGVKD. The CDR3 sequence: CAISAWEGVTEACF. The CDR3 region has the DNA TGTGCCATCAGTGCCTGGGAGGGGGTCACTGAAGCTTGCTTT.

At least ten counts were recorded for this clonotype. The CDR3 nucleotides read TGTGCCATCAGTGAGTCGTCTAGCGGGGGTTCGTTCTCCTACGAGCAGTACTTC. Translated: CAISESSSGGSFSYEQYF. J is TRBJ2-7 and V is TRBV10-3; 10 positions agree with TRBD2. Germline assignment: CDR1 ENHRY and CDR2 SYGVKD. The CDR3 has 18 amino acids. V lost 0 bases and J lost 0; bases outside the gene matches: 8.

This clonotype was detected many times. The chain uses TRBV29-1 and TRBJ2-7, with no clear D. V was cut by 3 bases and J by 1 base, with 10 bases left in between. This CDR3 is 13 amino acids long. Germline V gives CDR1 SQVTM, CDR2 ANQGSEA. This chain's CDR3 is CSVESQASYEQYF. The CDR3 nucleotides read TGCAGCGTTGAGAGCCAGGCATCCTACGAGCAGTACTTC.

J is TRBJ1-1 and V is TRBV6-5; no firm D call. V lost 3 bases and J lost 4, with 6 bases in between. From germline, CDR1 is MNHEY and CDR2 SVGAGI. The CDR3 is made up of 12 amino acids. CDR3 in DNA: TGTGCCAGCAGTTATAGGGCCACTGAAGCTTTCTTT. The encoded protein is CASSYRATEAFF.

This clonotype was observed at least ten times. The chain links TRBV12-3 or TRBV12-4 to TRBJ1-1, with 9 bases aligning to TRBD1. The CDR3 contains 15 residues. The V segment lost 5 bases and the J segment 4 bases; nucleotides outside the gene matches: 8. The CDR3 DNA reads as TGTGCCAGCAGTCTTCGGACAGGGGCTATCACTGAAGCTTTCTTT. Protein: CASSLRTGAITEAFF.

This clonotype was found many times. The chain has TRBV7-8 and TRBJ1-2; D uncertain. CDR1 is SGHVS and CDR2 is FQNEAQ in the germline V gene. V shed 2 bases and J shed 6 bases, with 16 bases lying between them. The CDR3 sequence is 15 residues long. As DNA, the CDR3 is TGTGCCAGCAGCTTACAGCCGCATCTTTCCCATGGCTACACCTTC. Its translation is CASSLQPHLSHGYTF.

The chain links TRBV7-8 to TRBJ1-5; D might be TRBD1 (5 bases). V was cut by 5 bases and J by 0 bases, with 14 bases left in between. Germline CDR1 SGHVS, CDR2 FQNEAQ. The CDR3 extends over 16 amino acids. This chain's CDR3 is CASSGGTGDSNQPQHF. In DNA, the CDR3 is TGTGCCAGCAGCGGAGGGACGGGCGATAGCAATCAGCCCCAGCATTTT.

This clonotype was observed many times. The chain has TRBV7-8 and TRBJ2-7; the D gene is possibly TRBD2 (5 bases). The CDR3 is made up of 16 amino acids. Looked up from germline, CDR1 is SGHVS and CDR2 is FQNEAQ. The V end was cut by 5 bases, the J end by 0 bases, with 17 bases between. The DNA of the CDR3 is TGTGCCAGCAGCAGACGAGAGAGGGAGAGCTCCTACGAGCAGTACTTC. Residues: CASSRRERESSYEQYF.

This clonotype was counted between two and nine times. This sequence joins TRBV2 and TRBJ2-5, with 7 bases matching TRBD1. The V gene end was trimmed by 1 base and the J gene end by 7 bases; junction bases not matched to a gene: 15. This CDR3 has 17 residues. CDR1 is SNHLY, CDR2 FYNNEI, per germline. CDR3 amino acids: CASSEDVRGQTRGTQYF. In nucleotides, the CDR3 is TGTGCCAGCAGTGAAGACGTAAGGGGACAGACCCGCGGGACCCAGTACTTC.